This T cell receptor beta chain originates from a study of T cell responses to AZD1222 COVID-19 vaccine. Sequencing used immunoSEQ multiplex PCR; TCRdb keeps in-frame clones, though not all of them. The table includes 150,000 to 160,000 clones, 85% to 90% detected once. Study results and limitations: Donors were mostly white British, more females; clonal diversity possibly underestimated. Only a handful of people who got AZD1222 tested seropositive at baseline. CD4 TCRs covered the whole spike, strongest at regions 160-218 and 743-854. It was only after the peak T cell response that any repertoires were sampled.

A remark on this clone: Its matching antigen is unknown.

Trimming removed 6 bases from V and 8 bases from J; junction bases left unmatched: 4. Germline V CDR1 and CDR2: LNHDA, SQIVND (reference sequence). This CDR3 has 13 amino acids. The receptor's source is an adult who received the AZD1222 COVID-19 vaccine. Sequencing was performed on peripheral blood, taken 28 days after the second AZD1222 dose. The chain carries TRBV19 and TRBJ1-2; TRBD1 aligns across 12 bases. CDR3 sequence reads: CASSGTGGYGYTF. The CDR3 nucleotides are TGTGCCAGTAGCGGGACAGGGGGCTACGGCTACACCTTC.